This is a list of T cell receptor beta chains from one sample in a study of Ad26.COV2.S vaccination and SARS-CoV-2 variants. The protocol was immunoSEQ multiplex PCR, while the TCRdb copy is restricted to in-frame clones and leaves out a portion. The table lists about 680,000 clones, 89% of them singletons. Sequences were derived from peripheral blood, sampled in a trial of Ad26.COV2.S vaccine versus placebo. These receptors came from a person aged 18-60 years who received the Ad26.COV2.S COVID-19 vaccine or a placebo. Each CDR3 is given with its conserved first and last residue. The D gene is left open where the match is weak. Expanded clones are given a class, and other clones once, few, many or no size at all.

clone size: .
J gene: TRBJ1-3
V gene: TRBV21-1
D gene: .
CDR3 DNA: TGTGCCAGCAGCAAAGCCCACTGCGGTGAGGGAAGTGGCTCTGGAAACACCATATATTTT
CDR3 protein: CASSKAHCGEGSGSGNTIYF

clone size: .
J gene: TRBJ2-1
V gene: TRBV7-2
D gene: TRBD1
CDR3 DNA: TGTGCCAGCAGCCAGGACAGGGGGCCCAATGAGCAGTTCTTC
CDR3 protein: CASSQDRGPNEQFF

clone size: .
J gene: TRBJ2-2
V gene: TRBV19
D gene: .
CDR3 DNA: TGTGCCAGTAAGAGGGGTCGAGCCGGGGAGCTGTTTTTT
CDR3 protein: CASKRGRAGELFF

clone size: once
J gene: TRBJ1-4
V gene: TRBV3-1/TRBV3-2
D gene: .
CDR3 DNA: TGTGCCAGCAGCCAAGGGGCCGCAACTAATGAAAAACTGTTTTTT
CDR3 protein: CASSQGAATNEKLFF

clone size: .
J gene: TRBJ1-5
V gene: TRBV7-8
D gene: .
CDR3 DNA: TGTGCCAGCAGCTTACTTGGGGAGGGAAATCAGCCCCAGCATTTT
CDR3 protein: CASSLLGEGNQPQHF

clone size: .
J gene: TRBJ2-7
V gene: TRBV4-2
D gene: .
CDR3 DNA: TGTGCCAGCAGCCAAGCTTCTCTGGGGGGCCGGGAGTACTTC
CDR3 protein: CASSQASLGGREYF

clone size: .
J gene: TRBJ1-4
V gene: TRBV15
D gene: .
CDR3 DNA: TGTGCCACCAGCACAAGGCGGGGGCCCCACATTAATGAAAAACTGTTTTTT
CDR3 protein: CATSTRRGPHINEKLFF

clone size: .
J gene: TRBJ1-5
V gene: TRBV18
D gene: .
CDR3 DNA: TGTGCCAGCTCACCACAGGGGAGCAATCAGCCCCAGCATTTT
CDR3 protein: CASSPQGSNQPQHF

clone size: .
J gene: TRBJ1-4
V gene: TRBV19
D gene: .
CDR3 DNA: TGTGCCAGTAGTATTCAACAGTCTAATGAAAAACTGTTTTTT
CDR3 protein: CASSIQQSNEKLFF

clone size: .
J gene: TRBJ2-1
V gene: TRBV5-4
D gene: TRBD2
CDR3 DNA: TGTGCCAGCAGCTTGAAGTGGGCTAGCGGGGAGGAGGGCAATGAGCAGTTCTTC
CDR3 protein: CASSLKWASGEEGNEQFF

clone size: .
J gene: TRBJ1-1
V gene: TRBV10-3
D gene: .
CDR3 DNA: TGTGCCATCGTAAGGGGAGGAGGAAACACTGAAGCTTTCTTT
CDR3 protein: CAIVRGGGNTEAFF

clone size: .
J gene: TRBJ2-2
V gene: TRBV5-1
D gene: TRBD2
CDR3 DNA: TGCGCCAGCAGCCCTAGCGGGAGGACGACCGGGGAGCTGTTTTTT
CDR3 protein: CASSPSGRTTGELFF

clone size: .
J gene: TRBJ2-3
V gene: TRBV29-1
D gene: .
CDR3 DNA: TGCAGCGCCCGGGGAGGAGATACGCAGTATTTT
CDR3 protein: CSARGGDTQYF

clone size: .
J gene: TRBJ1-1
V gene: TRBV7-9
D gene: .
CDR3 DNA: TGTGCCAGCAGCCCGCATTCCGGGGAGAACACTGAAGCTTTCTTT
CDR3 protein: CASSPHSGENTEAFF

clone size: .
J gene: TRBJ2-5
V gene: TRBV5-5
D gene: TRBD1
CDR3 DNA: TGTGCCAGCAGCCCGGGACAGGGGCTGGAGACCCAGTACTTC
CDR3 protein: CASSPGQGLETQYF

clone size: few
J gene: TRBJ2-7
V gene: TRBV7-2
D gene: TRBD1
CDR3 DNA: TGTGCCAGCAGCTCCGGGACAGGGGGGTACGAGCAGTACTTC
CDR3 protein: CASSSGTGGYEQYF

clone size: .
J gene: TRBJ2-3
V gene: TRBV6-4
D gene: TRBD2
CDR3 DNA: TGTGCCAGCAGTGAGCTAGCGGGATCTCCAGATACGCAGTATTTT
CDR3 protein: CASSELAGSPDTQYF

clone size: .
J gene: TRBJ1-4
V gene: TRBV7-2
D gene: .
CDR3 DNA: TGTGCCAGCAGCTTAGTTGGGGGGAAGGAAAAACTGTTTTTT
CDR3 protein: CASSLVGGKEKLFF

clone size: .
J gene: TRBJ2-3
V gene: TRBV5-1
D gene: TRBD2
CDR3 DNA: TGCGCCAGCAGCTTGAATTCGGCTAGCGGGGGGATTTTAGATACGCAGTATTTT
CDR3 protein: CASSLNSASGGILDTQYF

clone size: .
J gene: TRBJ2-7
V gene: TRBV19
D gene: .
CDR3 DNA: TGTGCCAGTAGTAACAGGCGCTCCTACGAGCAGTACTTC
CDR3 protein: CASSNRRSYEQYF

clone size: .
J gene: TRBJ1-2
V gene: TRBV29-1
D gene: .
CDR3 DNA: TGCAGCGTTGAAATAGCCCAACGTGGCGGCTACACCTTC
CDR3 protein: CSVEIAQRGGYTF

clone size: once
J gene: TRBJ1-1
V gene: TRBV10-3
D gene: .
CDR3 DNA: TGTGCCATCAGTGGAGGAGAGTCGGGCACTGAAGCTTTCTTT
CDR3 protein: CAISGGESGTEAFF

clone size: .
J gene: TRBJ1-4
V gene: TRBV3-1/TRBV3-2
D gene: .
CDR3 DNA: TGTGCCAGCAGCCGGAGAACAACTAATGAAAAACTGTTTTTT
CDR3 protein: CASSRRTTNEKLFF

clone size: .
J gene: TRBJ2-5
V gene: TRBV4-2
D gene: .
CDR3 DNA: TGTGCCAGCAGCCGAACCTCTCCTGGACCGGGGACTCCCATCGAGACCCAGTACTTC
CDR3 protein: CASSRTSPGPGTPIETQYF

clone size: .
J gene: TRBJ2-7
V gene: TRBV27
D gene: TRBD1
CDR3 DNA: TGTGCCAGCAGTTTCTGGGGTAAGGGGGCCGAGCAGTACTTC
CDR3 protein: CASSFWGKGAEQYF

clone size: .
J gene: TRBJ1-5
V gene: TRBV3-1/TRBV3-2
D gene: .
CDR3 DNA: TGTGCCAGCAGCCAAGATTTGGGGGAGGGGCAGCCCCAGCATTTT
CDR3 protein: CASSQDLGEGQPQHF

clone size: .
J gene: TRBJ1-4
V gene: TRBV2
D gene: .
CDR3 DNA: TGTGCCAGCAGTACTTATGAAAAACTGTTTTTT
CDR3 protein: CASSTYEKLFF

clone size: .
J gene: TRBJ1-6
V gene: TRBV18
D gene: .
CDR3 DNA: TGTGCCAGCTCACTTGGGACCCTTAATTCACCCCTCCACTTT
CDR3 protein: CASSLGTLNSPLHF

clone size: .
J gene: TRBJ2-3
V gene: TRBV30
D gene: TRBD1
CDR3 DNA: TGTGCCTGGTGGAACCGGGACAGGGTCCCCATCACCACAGATACGCAGTATTTT
CDR3 protein: CAWWNRDRVPITTDTQYF

clone size: few
J gene: TRBJ1-4
V gene: TRBV2
D gene: TRBD1
CDR3 DNA: TGTGCCAGCAGCAGGGACAGCCAAAATGAAAAACTGTTTTTT
CDR3 protein: CASSRDSQNEKLFF

clone size: .
J gene: TRBJ2-2
V gene: TRBV19
D gene: .
CDR3 DNA: TGTGCCAGTAGGATCCCCACGGGGGAGACCGGGGAGCTGTTTTTT
CDR3 protein: CASRIPTGETGELFF

clone size: .
J gene: TRBJ1-5
V gene: TRBV5-1
D gene: .
CDR3 DNA: TGCGCCAGCAGCTTAGGAACAGCAAGCAATCAGCCCCAGCATTTT
CDR3 protein: CASSLGTASNQPQHF

clone size: .
J gene: TRBJ1-6
V gene: TRBV19
D gene: TRBD1
CDR3 DNA: TGTGCCAGTAGTAGGCAGGGGGCCTTGTCACCCTTCCACTTT
CDR3 protein: CASSRQGALSPFHF

clone size: .
J gene: TRBJ2-3
V gene: TRBV27
D gene: TRBD2
CDR3 DNA: TGTGCCAGCAGTTCCCTCGGGACTAGCTTTTCAGATACGCAGTATTTT
CDR3 protein: CASSSLGTSFSDTQYF

clone size: .
J gene: TRBJ2-7
V gene: TRBV19
D gene: TRBD1
CDR3 DNA: TGTGCCAGTAGTATACATGGGACAGGGGGACCCTACGAGCAGTACTTC
CDR3 protein: CASSIHGTGGPYEQYF

clone size: .
J gene: TRBJ1-4
V gene: TRBV10-1
D gene: .
CDR3 DNA: TGCGCCAGCAGTGACAGGGTAAGCGACCATGCGATTGGCAGGCAAATTGAAAAACTGTTTTTT
CDR3 protein: CASSDRVSDHAIGRQIEKLFF

clone size: .
J gene: TRBJ1-2
V gene: TRBV14
D gene: .
CDR3 DNA: TGTGCCAGCAGCCTTTTGCAGGGACGGGGCTACACCTTC
CDR3 protein: CASSLLQGRGYTF

clone size: .
J gene: TRBJ1-1
V gene: TRBV6-5
D gene: .
CDR3 DNA: TGTGCCAGCAGGCCCGGGTGGGCGAACACTGAAGCTTTCTTT
CDR3 protein: CASRPGWANTEAFF

clone size: few
J gene: TRBJ1-5
V gene: TRBV2
D gene: .
CDR3 DNA: TGTGCCAGCAGTGCTATACCGACAGGAAATCAGCCCCAGCATTTT
CDR3 protein: CASSAIPTGNQPQHF

clone size: once
J gene: TRBJ2-4
V gene: TRBV11-2
D gene: TRBD2
CDR3 DNA: TGTGCCAGCAGCTTAGAACTAGCGGGAGATTGGGGGAACATTCAGTACTTC
CDR3 protein: CASSLELAGDWGNIQYF

clone size: .
J gene: TRBJ2-1
V gene: TRBV7-9
D gene: .
CDR3 DNA: TGTGCCAGCAACCCTCGGGGCAGCCCCTACAATGAGCAGTTCTTC
CDR3 protein: CASNPRGSPYNEQFF

clone size: once
J gene: TRBJ1-4
V gene: TRBV30
D gene: .
CDR3 DNA: TGTGCCTGGAGGAGGGATAATGAAAAACTGTTTTTT
CDR3 protein: CAWRRDNEKLFF

clone size: .
J gene: TRBJ2-5
V gene: TRBV19
D gene: .
CDR3 DNA: TGTGCCAGTAGTTCTATTGGACATCCCGGGGAGACCCAGTACTTC
CDR3 protein: CASSSIGHPGETQYF

clone size: .
J gene: TRBJ2-3
V gene: TRBV5-1
D gene: .
CDR3 DNA: TGCGCCAGCAGCTTGGGTTGGGGGCTTGGGTCCACAGATACGCAGTATTTT
CDR3 protein: CASSLGWGLGSTDTQYF

clone size: .
J gene: TRBJ2-7
V gene: TRBV6-6
D gene: TRBD1
CDR3 DNA: TGTGCCAGCAGTCGGTCGGACAGGGCCTCCTACGAGCAGTACTTC
CDR3 protein: CASSRSDRASYEQYF

clone size: .
J gene: TRBJ2-7
V gene: TRBV7-6
D gene: TRBD1
CDR3 DNA: TGTGCCAGCAGCTTAGGATCGGACAGGGTCTACGAGCAGTACTTC
CDR3 protein: CASSLGSDRVYEQYF

clone size: .
J gene: TRBJ2-6
V gene: TRBV5-1
D gene: TRBD1
CDR3 DNA: TGCGCCAGCACCGGACAGGGCGCCAACGTCCTGACTTTC
CDR3 protein: CASTGQGANVLTF

clone size: few
J gene: TRBJ2-7
V gene: TRBV27
D gene: .
CDR3 DNA: TGTGCCAGCAGTATTCGGCGTGGGTCCTACGAGCAGTACTTC
CDR3 protein: CASSIRRGSYEQYF

clone size: .
J gene: TRBJ2-3
V gene: TRBV20-1
D gene: .
CDR3 DNA: TGCAGTGCTAGTATGACAGATACGCAGTATTTT
CDR3 protein: CSASMTDTQYF

clone size: .
J gene: TRBJ2-7
V gene: TRBV7-2
D gene: TRBD2
CDR3 DNA: TGTGCCAGCAGCTTAGACAGCGGGAGGGTCTACGAGCAGTACTTC
CDR3 protein: CASSLDSGRVYEQYF

clone size: .
J gene: TRBJ2-7
V gene: TRBV7-9
D gene: .
CDR3 DNA: TGTGCCAGCAGCTTCCGGGCGCCTCAAGGAGAGCAGTACTTC
CDR3 protein: CASSFRAPQGEQYF

clone size: .
J gene: TRBJ2-7
V gene: TRBV6-5
D gene: TRBD1
CDR3 DNA: TGTGCCAGCAGTTACCAGGGACAGCCCTACGAGCAGTACTTC
CDR3 protein: CASSYQGQPYEQYF

clone size: .
J gene: TRBJ2-3
V gene: TRBV5-1
D gene: .
CDR3 DNA: TGCGCCACCACGCGGGACAGCACAGATACGCAGTATTTT
CDR3 protein: CATTRDSTDTQYF

clone size: few
J gene: TRBJ1-5
V gene: TRBV4-1
D gene: TRBD1
CDR3 DNA: TGCGCCAGCACCGCAGGGGGCGGTCAGCCCCAGCATTTT
CDR3 protein: CASTAGGGQPQHF